Listed below are T cell receptor beta chains from one sample, sequenced in a study of control samples from healthy donors and cancer patients. Here immunoSEQ multiplex PCR was the method, and the copy in TCRdb shows in-frame clones only, minus some. Here the sample spans about 94,000 clones, 90% being singletons. Material: blood. The receptors here all came from a young woman in good health. Both conserved end residues are part of each CDR3. Fields, in order: V gene, J gene, clone size, D gene, CDR3 DNA, CDR3 protein. The D gene is left open where the match is weak. Rows may omit the clone size; those that give it use once, few, many or a size class.

v_gene: TRBV3-1/TRBV3-2
j_gene: TRBJ2-4
abundance: NA
d_gene: NA
CDR3nt: TGTGCCGCGGCGCAGGGAACGGGCAAAAACATTCAGTACTTC
CDR3aa: CAAAQGTGKNIQYF

v_gene: TRBV25-1
j_gene: TRBJ2-3
abundance: NA
d_gene: NA
CDR3nt: TGTGCCAGCAGTGAATATAGGGAAGGCACAGATACGCAGTATTTT
CDR3aa: CASSEYREGTDTQYF

v_gene: TRBV11-3
j_gene: TRBJ2-1
abundance: few
d_gene: TRBD2
CDR3nt: TGTGCCAGCAGCTCCGGACTAGCGGGGGCTCAGAGTGAGCAGTTCTTC
CDR3aa: CASSSGLAGAQSEQFF

v_gene: TRBV5-4
j_gene: TRBJ1-1
abundance: NA
d_gene: NA
CDR3nt: TGTGCCAGCAGCTTATCGGAGAACACTGAAGCTTTCTTT
CDR3aa: CASSLSENTEAFF

v_gene: TRBV5-1
j_gene: TRBJ1-2
abundance: once
d_gene: TRBD1
CDR3nt: TGCGCCAGCAGCTTGGATGGCCCGGGACAGGGCCTCGATGGCTACACCTTC
CDR3aa: CASSLDGPGQGLDGYTF

v_gene: TRBV4-1
j_gene: TRBJ2-7
abundance: NA
d_gene: TRBD2
CDR3nt: TGCGCCAGCAGCCAAGATTCCGGGGGGACTATCGAGCAGTACTTC
CDR3aa: CASSQDSGGTIEQYF

v_gene: TRBV11-2
j_gene: TRBJ1-4
abundance: NA
d_gene: TRBD1
CDR3nt: TGTGCCAGCAGCAAAAGGGGGACAGGAGAGGAAAAACTGTTTTTT
CDR3aa: CASSKRGTGEEKLFF

v_gene: TRBV13
j_gene: TRBJ2-7
abundance: once
d_gene: TRBD2
CDR3nt: TGTGCCAGCAGCTTCGCACTAGCGGGGGGCGCCTACGAGCAGTACTTC
CDR3aa: CASSFALAGGAYEQYF

v_gene: TRBV2
j_gene: TRBJ2-5
abundance: NA
d_gene: NA
CDR3nt: TGTGCCAGCAGGACGGATAAAGAGACCCAGTACTTC
CDR3aa: CASRTDKETQYF

v_gene: TRBV6-6
j_gene: TRBJ1-5
abundance: NA
d_gene: TRBD1
CDR3nt: TGTGCCAGCAGCTACAGGGGGACGAGTCAGCCCCAGCATTTT
CDR3aa: CASSYRGTSQPQHF

v_gene: TRBV19
j_gene: TRBJ1-5
abundance: NA
d_gene: NA
CDR3nt: TGTGCCAGTAGTATGCATCAGGGGAATCAGCCCCAGCATTTT
CDR3aa: CASSMHQGNQPQHF

v_gene: TRBV5-6
j_gene: TRBJ1-1
abundance: NA
d_gene: NA
CDR3nt: TGTGCCAGCAGCTCAGGGTGGACTGAAGCTTTCTTT
CDR3aa: CASSSGWTEAFF

v_gene: TRBV27
j_gene: TRBJ2-5
abundance: NA
d_gene: TRBD2
CDR3nt: TGTGCCAGCAGTTTAAGGCGGGGGGGCGGGGAGACCCAGTACTTC
CDR3aa: CASSLRRGGGETQYF

v_gene: TRBV5-1
j_gene: TRBJ1-1
abundance: NA
d_gene: NA
CDR3nt: TGCGCCAGCAGCTTGTCGGTGAACACTGAAGCTTTCTTT
CDR3aa: CASSLSVNTEAFF

v_gene: TRBV5-1
j_gene: TRBJ1-6
abundance: NA
d_gene: NA
CDR3nt: TGCGCCAGCAGCCTGGACCGAGAAAGTTCACCCCTCCACTTT
CDR3aa: CASSLDRESSPLHF

v_gene: TRBV6-6
j_gene: TRBJ2-7
abundance: once
d_gene: NA
CDR3nt: TGTGCCAGCAGTTACCGCCAGGGTGGGATCTACGAGCAGTACTTC
CDR3aa: CASSYRQGGIYEQYF

v_gene: TRBV9
j_gene: TRBJ2-7
abundance: NA
d_gene: TRBD2
CDR3nt: TGTGCCAGCAGCCCTCGGACTAGCTTCAGCGAGCAGTACTTC
CDR3aa: CASSPRTSFSEQYF

v_gene: TRBV3-1/TRBV3-2
j_gene: TRBJ2-1
abundance: NA
d_gene: TRBD2
CDR3nt: TGTGCCAGCAGCTTACTAGCGGGGGGTATCTACAATGAGCAGTTCTTC
CDR3aa: CASSLLAGGIYNEQFF

v_gene: TRBV3-1/TRBV3-2
j_gene: TRBJ2-5
abundance: NA
d_gene: TRBD1
CDR3nt: TGTGCCAGCAGCCAACCCTCCGCCGGGACAGCCCCAAGGGCCCAGTACTTC
CDR3aa: CASSQPSAGTAPRAQYF

v_gene: TRBV7-9
j_gene: TRBJ1-3
abundance: NA
d_gene: TRBD1
CDR3nt: TGTGCCAGCAGCCCCCGACAGGGGGCGGCCCGATCTGGAAACACCATATATTTT
CDR3aa: CASSPRQGAARSGNTIYF

v_gene: TRBV5-6
j_gene: TRBJ1-1
abundance: NA
d_gene: NA
CDR3nt: TGTGCCAGCAGCATTGGCAGGGTGAACACTGAAGCTTTCTTT
CDR3aa: CASSIGRVNTEAFF

v_gene: TRBV11-2
j_gene: TRBJ1-2
abundance: NA
d_gene: NA
CDR3nt: TGTGCCAGCAGCTTAGGTTGGGGCCCCTCGAATGGCTACACCTTC
CDR3aa: CASSLGWGPSNGYTF

v_gene: TRBV9
j_gene: TRBJ2-3
abundance: NA
d_gene: TRBD2
CDR3nt: TGTGCCAGCAGCGCGGGGGGGCGCACAGATACGCAGTATTTT
CDR3aa: CASSAGGRTDTQYF

v_gene: TRBV7-9
j_gene: TRBJ1-1
abundance: NA
d_gene: NA
CDR3nt: TGTGCCAGCAGCTTAGAGGTGACACGGATCGAAGCTTTCTTT
CDR3aa: CASSLEVTRIEAFF

v_gene: TRBV19
j_gene: TRBJ2-3
abundance: NA
d_gene: TRBD2
CDR3nt: TGTGCCAGTAGTATACGGGGGGGCACAGATACGCAGTATTTT
CDR3aa: CASSIRGGTDTQYF

v_gene: TRBV19
j_gene: TRBJ1-1
abundance: NA
d_gene: NA
CDR3nt: TGTGCCAGTAGTATCTATCCGACACCGCCTGAAGCTTTCTTT
CDR3aa: CASSIYPTPPEAFF

v_gene: TRBV12-5
j_gene: TRBJ2-2
abundance: NA
d_gene: TRBD2
CDR3nt: TGTGCTAGTGGTCCGGGGGGAAACACCGGGGAGCTGTTTTTT
CDR3aa: CASGPGGNTGELFF

v_gene: TRBV7-9
j_gene: TRBJ1-4
abundance: NA
d_gene: NA
CDR3nt: TGTGCCAGCAGCTTTGGTTGGGATGGTGAAAAACTGTTTTTT
CDR3aa: CASSFGWDGEKLFF

v_gene: TRBV3-1/TRBV3-2
j_gene: TRBJ2-5
abundance: NA
d_gene: NA
CDR3nt: TGTGCCAGCAGCCGGAAGGGGTCTCCGCAAGAGACCCAGTACTTC
CDR3aa: CASSRKGSPQETQYF

v_gene: TRBV6-5
j_gene: TRBJ1-4
abundance: NA
d_gene: NA
CDR3nt: TGTGCCAGCAGTTACGACCGCAACTACCGAGAAAAACTGTTTTTT
CDR3aa: CASSYDRNYREKLFF

v_gene: TRBV7-8
j_gene: TRBJ2-5
abundance: NA
d_gene: NA
CDR3nt: TGTGCCAGCAGCTTAGCGCTTCTCGGAGAGACCCAGTACTTC
CDR3aa: CASSLALLGETQYF

v_gene: TRBV18
j_gene: TRBJ2-3
abundance: NA
d_gene: TRBD2
CDR3nt: TGTGCCAGCTCACCAGCGTCTAGCGGGGGGTTTAGCACAGATACGCAGTATTTT
CDR3aa: CASSPASSGGFSTDTQYF

v_gene: TRBV5-1
j_gene: TRBJ2-1
abundance: NA
d_gene: TRBD2
CDR3nt: TGCGCCAGCAGCTTGGTCCCTAGCGGGGGGGCCTGGGGAAATGAGCAGTTCTTC
CDR3aa: CASSLVPSGGAWGNEQFF

v_gene: TRBV7-8
j_gene: TRBJ2-2
abundance: NA
d_gene: NA
CDR3nt: TGTGCCAGCAGTTGGACTATTATCGCGAACACCGGGGAGCTGTTTTTT
CDR3aa: CASSWTIIANTGELFF

v_gene: TRBV5-4
j_gene: TRBJ2-7
abundance: few
d_gene: NA
CDR3nt: TGTGCCAGCAGCTCTTATGTCTCCTACGAGCAGTACTTC
CDR3aa: CASSSYVSYEQYF

v_gene: TRBV4-1
j_gene: TRBJ1-4
abundance: NA
d_gene: TRBD1
CDR3nt: TGCGCCAGCAGCCCGGGACAGCAGAATGAAAAACTGTTTTTT
CDR3aa: CASSPGQQNEKLFF

v_gene: TRBV5-8
j_gene: TRBJ1-6
abundance: NA
d_gene: NA
CDR3nt: TGTGCCAGCAGCTTGGCAGGGAGCAGTCCACCCCTCCACTTT
CDR3aa: CASSLAGSSPPLHF

v_gene: TRBV5-1
j_gene: TRBJ2-5
abundance: once
d_gene: TRBD1
CDR3nt: TGCGCCAGCAGCTTGTCCCGGACAGGGGGCACAGAGACCCAGTACTTC
CDR3aa: CASSLSRTGGTETQYF

v_gene: TRBV6-6
j_gene: TRBJ1-2
abundance: NA
d_gene: TRBD1
CDR3nt: TGTGCCAGCAGCCCAGGGGACAGCTATGGCTACACCTTC
CDR3aa: CASSPGDSYGYTF

v_gene: TRBV6-1
j_gene: TRBJ1-2
abundance: NA
d_gene: NA
CDR3nt: TGTGCCAGCAGTGAAGCGCTTGGGTCTGATGGCTACACCTTC
CDR3aa: CASSEALGSDGYTF

v_gene: TRBV19
j_gene: TRBJ2-7
abundance: NA
d_gene: NA
CDR3nt: TGTGCCAGTCGTGCCCCGGGTACAACCTACGAGCAGTACTTC
CDR3aa: CASRAPGTTYEQYF

v_gene: TRBV6-6
j_gene: TRBJ1-1
abundance: NA
d_gene: NA
CDR3nt: TGTGCCAGCAGTCCCTTTCACACTGAAGCTTTCTTT
CDR3aa: CASSPFHTEAFF

v_gene: TRBV27
j_gene: TRBJ2-7
abundance: NA
d_gene: TRBD1
CDR3nt: TGTGCCAGCAGTCTCATCCCGGGACAGGGAGCGGTGAGGTACTTC
CDR3aa: CASSLIPGQGAVRYF

v_gene: TRBV9
j_gene: TRBJ1-2
abundance: once
d_gene: NA
CDR3nt: TGTGCCAGCAGCGACAGGTTTGGCTACACCTTC
CDR3aa: CASSDRFGYTF

v_gene: TRBV3-1/TRBV3-2
j_gene: TRBJ2-3
abundance: NA
d_gene: NA
CDR3nt: TGTGCCAGCAGCCAATGGAGGGTTAGCGAGTTAATAAATACGCAGTATTTT
CDR3aa: CASSQWRVSELINTQYF

v_gene: TRBV6-6
j_gene: TRBJ1-5
abundance: once
d_gene: NA
CDR3nt: TGTGCCAGCAGGACCCCAGGGTCGTCGAATCAGCCCCAGCATTTT
CDR3aa: CASRTPGSSNQPQHF

v_gene: TRBV3-1/TRBV3-2
j_gene: TRBJ1-2
abundance: NA
d_gene: TRBD1
CDR3nt: TGTGCCAGCAGGGAAGGGGGCACGAACTATGGCTACACCTTC
CDR3aa: CASREGGTNYGYTF

v_gene: TRBV3-1/TRBV3-2
j_gene: TRBJ1-1
abundance: NA
d_gene: NA
CDR3nt: TGTGCCAGCGGAGACATGAACACTGAAGCTTTCTTT
CDR3aa: CASGDMNTEAFF

v_gene: TRBV7-8
j_gene: TRBJ1-2
abundance: once
d_gene: NA
CDR3nt: TGTGCCAGCAGCCCGGGGCTCGGCTATGGCTACACCTTC
CDR3aa: CASSPGLGYGYTF

v_gene: TRBV29-1
j_gene: TRBJ1-1
abundance: NA
d_gene: NA
CDR3nt: TGCAGCGTTTGGACAGTAAGGGAAGCTTTCTTT
CDR3aa: CSVWTVREAFF

v_gene: TRBV12-5
j_gene: TRBJ1-1
abundance: NA
d_gene: NA
CDR3nt: TGTGCTAGTGGTTTGACTCCCAAGGACACTGAAGCTTTCTTT
CDR3aa: CASGLTPKDTEAFF

v_gene: TRBV3-1/TRBV3-2
j_gene: TRBJ1-2
abundance: NA
d_gene: TRBD1
CDR3nt: TGTGCCAGCAGCCCGAGAACAGGGGGAAGACTTAGGGGGAACTATGGCTACACCTTC
CDR3aa: CASSPRTGGRLRGNYGYTF

v_gene: TRBV21-1
j_gene: TRBJ1-1
abundance: NA
d_gene: NA
CDR3nt: TGTGCCAGCCGTTCGGAAGCTTTCTTT
CDR3aa: CASRSEAFF

v_gene: TRBV13
j_gene: TRBJ1-5
abundance: NA
d_gene: TRBD1
CDR3nt: TGTGCCAGCAGCTTAGGCAGGGGGGGCAATCAGCCCCAGCATTTT
CDR3aa: CASSLGRGGNQPQHF